Sequencing of this T cell receptor beta chain was carried out in a study of T cell responses to AZD1222 COVID-19 vaccine. Broader study findings: Spike-specific TCR breadth and depth both grew after two AZD1222 doses. Nearly half of spike-specific TCRs reportedly go after variant regions that carry no mutations.

V lost 1 base and J lost 7, with 10 bases in between. The CDR3 loop spans 14 amino acids. The germline V gene has CDR1 LGHDT and CDR2 YNNKEL (reference sequence). Libraries were prepared by immunoSEQ multiplex PCR; TCRdb keeps only in-frame clonotypes and omits some of them. The sample lists about 94,000 clones, roughly 85% occurring once. Of note for this clone: Its specificity is not known.

Sequenced material: peripheral blood, taken 28 days after the second AZD1222 dose. This TCR came from an adult who received the AZD1222 COVID-19 vaccine. The chain carries TRBV3-1 (or the pseudogene TRBV3-2) and TRBJ2-2; D remains unclear. In DNA, the CDR3 is TGTGCCAGCAGCCAAGTCGTGGGCCACGGGGAGCTGTTTTTT. As protein: CASSQVVGHGELFF.